A selection of T cell receptor beta chains follows, all from one sample in a study of T cells in Graves' hyperthyroidism and ophthalmopathy. TCRdb re-derived calls from the multiplex PCR reads in MiXCR, one entry per CDR3 protein. The sample contains 550,000 to 650,000 distinct CDR3 sequences, about 14% of which appear only once. Input material: blood. The receptors were sampled from a woman aged 25 to 45 with Graves' hyperthyroidism that later progressed to Graves' ophthalmopathy. The CDR3 runs from the conserved cysteine through the conserved F or W. Each record gives: V gene, D gene, clone size, J gene, CDR3 protein, CDR3 DNA. D genes are given only for firm matches. Rows may omit the clone size; those that give it use once, few, many or a size class.

v_call: TRBV24-1; d_call: TRBD1; clone_size: many; j_call: TRBJ2-3; cdr3_aa: CATSDQGQATDTQYF; cdr3_nt: TGTGCCACCAGTGACCAGGGACAGGCCACAGATACGCAGTATTTT
v_call: TRBV2; d_call: NA; clone_size: NA; j_call: TRBJ1-6; cdr3_aa: CASSERGNSPLHF; cdr3_nt: TGTGCCAGCAGTGAAAGGGGGAACTCACCCCTCCACTTT
v_call: TRBV6-2/TRBV6-3; d_call: TRBD1; clone_size: few; j_call: TRBJ1-1; cdr3_aa: CASRASGTAVNTEAFF; cdr3_nt: TGTGCCAGCAGGGCCTCCGGGACAGCAGTGAACACTGAAGCTTTCTTT
v_call: TRBV7-9; d_call: TRBD2; clone_size: NA; j_call: TRBJ2-7; cdr3_aa: CASSFPGRGSEQYF; cdr3_nt: TGTGCCAGCAGCTTCCCGGGGCGGGGGTCCGAGCAGTACTTC
v_call: TRBV2; d_call: NA; clone_size: many; j_call: TRBJ2-7; cdr3_aa: CASSEAPNPTYEQYF; cdr3_nt: TGTGCCAGCAGTGAAGCGCCAAACCCAACTTACGAGCAGTACTTC
v_call: TRBV11-2; d_call: NA; clone_size: many; j_call: TRBJ1-1; cdr3_aa: CASSLDGTFSRGTEAFF; cdr3_nt: TGTGCCAGCAGCTTAGACGGGACCTTCAGTAGGGGCACTGAAGCTTTCTTT
v_call: TRBV11-3; d_call: TRBD1; clone_size: few; j_call: TRBJ1-2; cdr3_aa: CASSSDGTGGNDGYTF; cdr3_nt: TGTGCCAGCAGCTCCGATGGGACAGGGGGCAACGATGGCTACACCTTC
v_call: TRBV12-3/TRBV12-4; d_call: NA; clone_size: many; j_call: TRBJ2-1; cdr3_aa: CASSSSPDYYNEQFF; cdr3_nt: TGTGCCAGCAGTTCTAGCCCGGACTACTACAATGAGCAGTTCTTC
v_call: TRBV28; d_call: NA; clone_size: many; j_call: TRBJ1-1; cdr3_aa: CASTPPVGNTEAFF; cdr3_nt: TGTGCCAGCACCCCTCCGGTTGGGAACACTGAAGCTTTCTTT
v_call: TRBV7-2; d_call: NA; clone_size: many; j_call: TRBJ1-1; cdr3_aa: CASSLRGRDTEAFF; cdr3_nt: TGTGCCAGCAGCTTAAGAGGGAGGGACACTGAAGCTTTCTTT
v_call: TRBV5-4; d_call: NA; clone_size: NA; j_call: TRBJ1-1; cdr3_aa: CASSLAEANTEAFF; cdr3_nt: TGTGCCAGCAGCTTGGCTGAAGCGAACACTGAAGCTTTCTTT
v_call: TRBV12-3/TRBV12-4; d_call: NA; clone_size: many; j_call: TRBJ2-2; cdr3_aa: CASSFSRGVGTGELFF; cdr3_nt: TGTGCCAGCAGTTTTTCCAGGGGGGTTGGTACCGGGGAGCTGTTTTTT
v_call: TRBV28; d_call: NA; clone_size: many; j_call: TRBJ2-7; cdr3_aa: CASSLHIPGAYEQYF; cdr3_nt: TGTGCCAGCAGCTTACACATCCCGGGGGCGTACGAGCAGTACTTC
v_call: TRBV6-6; d_call: NA; clone_size: NA; j_call: TRBJ2-7; cdr3_aa: CASSYSLRGAASYEQYF; cdr3_nt: TGTGCCAGCAGTTACTCCCTTCGAGGGGCTGCTTCCTACGAGCAGTACTTC
v_call: TRBV9; d_call: NA; clone_size: many; j_call: TRBJ1-1; cdr3_aa: CASSVQPDGGEAFF; cdr3_nt: TGTGCCAGCAGCGTCCAACCGGACGGGGGAGAAGCTTTCTTT
v_call: TRBV4-2; d_call: NA; clone_size: NA; j_call: TRBJ2-2; cdr3_aa: CASSHGPGLATGELFF; cdr3_nt: TGTGCCAGCAGCCACGGACCCGGGCTAGCTACCGGGGAGCTGTTTTTT
v_call: TRBV27; d_call: NA; clone_size: few; j_call: TRBJ2-2; cdr3_aa: CASSLDGASNTGELFF; cdr3_nt: TGTGCCAGCAGTTTGGACGGGGCCTCGAACACCGGGGAGCTGTTTTTT
v_call: TRBV10-3; d_call: NA; clone_size: many; j_call: TRBJ1-1; cdr3_aa: CAISLEESTEAFF; cdr3_nt: TGTGCCATCAGTCTCGAGGAGAGCACTGAAGCTTTCTTT
v_call: TRBV4-1; d_call: NA; clone_size: few; j_call: TRBJ2-1; cdr3_aa: CASSQVPDRNEQFF; cdr3_nt: TGCGCCAGCAGCCAAGTCCCCGACCGTAATGAGCAGTTCTTC
v_call: TRBV2; d_call: NA; clone_size: many; j_call: TRBJ1-5; cdr3_aa: CASRLDGSNQPQHF; cdr3_nt: TGTGCCAGCAGGCTAGACGGTAGTAATCAGCCCCAGCATTTT
v_call: TRBV29-1; d_call: TRBD2; clone_size: few; j_call: TRBJ2-1; cdr3_aa: CSVLPPTSGRYNEQFF; cdr3_nt: TGCAGCGTTCTACCACCTACTAGCGGGAGATACAATGAGCAGTTCTTC
v_call: TRBV29-1; d_call: TRBD1; clone_size: NA; j_call: TRBJ2-3; cdr3_aa: CSVRPTGGSTDTQYF; cdr3_nt: TGCAGCGTTCGACCTACAGGGGGAAGCACAGATACGCAGTATTTT
v_call: TRBV10-3; d_call: TRBD1; clone_size: NA; j_call: TRBJ2-3; cdr3_aa: CAIKFRQGDTDTQYF; cdr3_nt: TGTGCCATCAAGTTCCGACAGGGAGACACAGATACGCAGTATTTT
v_call: TRBV19; d_call: NA; clone_size: NA; j_call: TRBJ2-7; cdr3_aa: CASSIDGGYEQYF; cdr3_nt: TGTGCCAGTAGTATAGATGGCGGCTACGAGCAGTACTTC
v_call: TRBV6-1; d_call: TRBD1; clone_size: many; j_call: TRBJ1-2; cdr3_aa: CASSQVKPTGVYHGYTF; cdr3_nt: TGTGCCAGCAGTCAAGTGAAGCCGACAGGGGTCTATCATGGCTACACCTTC
v_call: TRBV4-3; d_call: NA; clone_size: few; j_call: TRBJ1-1; cdr3_aa: CASSQEEGGGEAFF; cdr3_nt: TGCGCCAGCAGCCAAGAAGAGGGTGGCGGTGAAGCTTTCTTT